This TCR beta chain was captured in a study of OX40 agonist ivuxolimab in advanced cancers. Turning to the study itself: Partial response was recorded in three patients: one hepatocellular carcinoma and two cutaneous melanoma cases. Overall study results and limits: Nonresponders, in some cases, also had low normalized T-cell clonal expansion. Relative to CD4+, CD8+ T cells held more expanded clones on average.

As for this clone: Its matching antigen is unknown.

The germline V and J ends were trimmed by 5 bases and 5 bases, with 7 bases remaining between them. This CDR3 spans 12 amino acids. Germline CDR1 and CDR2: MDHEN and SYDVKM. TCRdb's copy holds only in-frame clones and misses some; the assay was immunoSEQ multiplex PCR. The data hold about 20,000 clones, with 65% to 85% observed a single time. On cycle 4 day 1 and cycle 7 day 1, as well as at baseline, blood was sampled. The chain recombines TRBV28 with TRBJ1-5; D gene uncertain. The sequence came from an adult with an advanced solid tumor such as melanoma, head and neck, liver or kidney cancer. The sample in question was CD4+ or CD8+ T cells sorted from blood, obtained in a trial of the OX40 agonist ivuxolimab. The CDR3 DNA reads TGTGCCAGCAGTCATCAGGATCAGCCCCAGCATTTT. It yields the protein CASSHQDQPQHF.